This TCR beta chain was observed in a study of Graves' ophthalmopathy and Graves' hyperthyroidism. About the study: At the time of initial diagnosis and before any treatment, peripheral blood was collected. Study-wide results and limits: Most thyroid-expanded clonotypes exceeding 0.001 frequency were also found in blood.

Where ophthalmopathy was absent within 18 months of follow-up, hyperthyroidism was stable. Other autoimmune diseases, uncontrolled infections, pregnancy or lactation excluded patients from enrollment. Amplified TCR beta CDR3 regions were obtained using RNA transcripts as template. First-round RT-PCR employed HTBI primers, with a second-round multiplex PCR after it. Each CDR3 protein gets one entry after TCRdb re-called the multiplex PCR reads with MiXCR. The sample shows hundreds of thousands of distinct CDR3 sequences, 21% of them seen only once. This clonotype was observed a few times. What it binds is unknown. Per germline, CDR1 SGHTA and CDR2 FQGNSA. V was cut by 3 bases and J by 4 bases, with 13 bases left in between. The CDR3 is 14 residues long.

This rearrangement joins TRBV7-2 to TRBJ2-7, with D possibly TRBD2 on 5 matching bases. The sequence was obtained from a young woman with stable Graves' hyperthyroidism. Material for sequencing was peripheral blood. The CDR3 DNA reads as TGTGCCAGCAGCTTTCAACCGGGGTCATACGAGCAGTACTTC. Encoded protein: CASSFQPGSYEQYF.